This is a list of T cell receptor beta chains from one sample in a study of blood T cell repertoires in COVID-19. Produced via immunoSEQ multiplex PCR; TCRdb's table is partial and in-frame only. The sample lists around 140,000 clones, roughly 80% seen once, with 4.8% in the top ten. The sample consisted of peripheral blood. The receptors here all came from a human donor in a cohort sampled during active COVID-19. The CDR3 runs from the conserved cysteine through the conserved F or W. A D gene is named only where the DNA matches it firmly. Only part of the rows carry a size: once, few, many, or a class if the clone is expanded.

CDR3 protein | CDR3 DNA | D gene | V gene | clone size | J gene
CASSPQGNQPQHF | TGTGCCAGCAGTCCACAGGGAAATCAGCCCCAGCATTTT | . | TRBV6-6 | . | TRBJ1-5
CASSPRTDYGYTF | TGTGCCAGCAGCCCCCGGACAGACTATGGCTACACCTTC | . | TRBV11-1 | . | TRBJ1-2
CASGRGSTEAFF | TGTGCCAGCGGGCGAGGGTCCACTGAAGCTTTCTTT | . | TRBV12-3/TRBV12-4 | . | TRBJ1-1
CASSLGAWTLALSTDTQYF | TGTGCCAGCAGCTTAGGAGCCTGGACCCTAGCCCTTAGCACAGATACGCAGTATTTT | . | TRBV7-9 | . | TRBJ2-3
CASDRGRGYSNQPQHF | TGTGCCAGCGACAGGGGAAGAGGGTATAGCAATCAGCCCCAGCATTTT | TRBD1 | TRBV19 | . | TRBJ1-5
CASSLEPRTGGFTEAFF | TGTGCCAGCAGTTTAGAGCCTAGGACAGGGGGCTTCACTGAAGCTTTCTTT | TRBD1 | TRBV28 | . | TRBJ1-1
CASSRVGEGADTQYF | TGCGCCAGCAGCCGCGTGGGGGAGGGGGCAGATACGCAGTATTTT | . | TRBV5-1 | . | TRBJ2-3
CAISYRGPLVQNYGYTF | TGTGCCATCAGTTACAGGGGGCCCCTTGTCCAAAACTATGGCTACACCTTC | TRBD1 | TRBV10-3 | few | TRBJ1-2
CASSLVVAGGLSQNEQFF | TGCGCCAGCAGCTTGGTCGTAGCGGGGGGGCTTTCGCAAAATGAGCAGTTCTTC | TRBD2 | TRBV5-1 | . | TRBJ2-1
CASSSSRWQGTGELFF | TGTGCCAGCAGTTCATCTCGGTGGCAGGGCACCGGGGAGCTGTTTTTT | . | TRBV5-6 | . | TRBJ2-2
CAISPRLGGSGANVLTF | TGTGCCATCAGTCCCCGCCTGGGGGGCTCTGGGGCCAACGTCCTGACTTTC | . | TRBV10-3 | . | TRBJ2-6
CASSSPGEAYNEQFF | TGTGCCAGCAGCTCCCCTGGGGAGGCCTACAATGAGCAGTTCTTC | . | TRBV7-3 | . | TRBJ2-1
CASSLLRLQGRGETQYF | TGTGCCAGCAGCTTACTCCGTCTTCAGGGGAGGGGGGAGACCCAGTACTTC | . | TRBV13 | . | TRBJ2-5
CASSPQGMGNQPQHF | TGTGCCAGCAGTCCACAGGGGATGGGGAATCAGCCCCAGCATTTT | TRBD1 | TRBV25-1 | few | TRBJ1-5
CASRIGILGPYEQYF | TGCGCCAGCAGGATTGGGATTTTGGGGCCCTACGAGCAGTACTTC | . | TRBV5-1 | . | TRBJ2-7
CASSVNRVIQYF | TGTGCCAGCAGTGTGAACCGCGTCATTCAGTACTTC | . | TRBV12-3/TRBV12-4 | . | TRBJ2-4